A single sample is the source of the 27 T cell receptor beta chains below, sequenced in a study of CD8+CD57+ T cells in acquired aplastic anemia. Profiling that covered TCR beta VDJ and CDR3 relied on genomic DNA as its template. TCRdb re-analysed the reads in MiXCR, keeping a single row per CDR3 protein. The sample gives roughly 420,000 distinct CDR3 sequences, around 68% of which show up once; 4% is in the top ten. Material for sequencing was sorted CD4+, CD8+, or CD8+CD57+ T cells (not recorded which) from PBMCs. These receptors were taken from a human donor in good health, serving as a control.

Ten or more counts support this clonotype. CDR3 protein: CASSAIGGGSYEQYF. CDR3 DNA: TGTGCCAGCAGCGCGATAGGGGGGGGGAGCTACGAGCAGTACTTC. This chain connects TRBV7-2 to TRBJ2-7; the D gene is possibly TRBD2 (7 bases). CDR3 size: 15 residues. Between the trimmed V and J ends, which lost 5 bases and 3 bases, there was a span of 17 bases. The germline gives CDR1 SGHTA, CDR2 FQGNSA.

This clonotype was recorded a few times. The J gene is TRBJ2-7, the V gene TRBV20-1, with 7 bases that match TRBD1. V lost 6 bases to trimming and J lost 4 bases; unmatched junction nucleotides: 15. Germline V gives CDR1 DFQATT, CDR2 SNEGSKA (reference sequence). The CDR3 sequence is 15 residues long. The CDR3 loop reads CSAPKGTAEVYEQYF. CDR3 bases: TGCAGTGCCCCTAAGGGGACAGCCGAGGTTTACGAGCAGTACTTC.

On this clonotype: Germline and junction disagree at one end, which may indicate a read error. The chain has TRBV7-6 and TRBJ2-7, with 7 bases matching TRBD1. Per germline, CDR1 SGHVS and CDR2 FNYEAQ. The CDR3 covers 15 residues. The CDR3 region has the DNA TGTGCCAGCAGCTTAGGGGACAGCCAGTTCTACGAGCCGTACTTC. It is translated as CASSLGDSQFYEPYF.

The V and J genes are TRBV12-3 or TRBV12-4 and TRBJ2-1; D gene uncertain. V gave up 10 bases and J gave up 0 bases, with 13 bases separating them. The CDR3 runs 14 residues. The CDR3 nucleotides read TGTGCCACCTCCAGTGAGAGCTCCTACAATGAGCAGTTCTTC. The encoded protein is CATSSESSYNEQFF.

This chain joins TRBV11-2 and TRBJ1-6; tentatively, D is TRBD1 (6 bases). CDR1 SGHAT and CDR2 FQNNGV come from the germline V gene. Trimming took off 6 bases at V and 8 bases at J, with 14 bases between the two ends. The CDR3 has 14 residues. The CDR3 DNA reads as TGTGCCAGCAGTTTCAGCGAGGGGGATTCACCCCTCCACTTT. Protein: CASSFSEGDSPLHF.

For this clonotype: Since a much larger clone is just one base distant, this may be a read error. V usage is TRBV7-2 and J usage is TRBJ1-1; 8 bases are shared with TRBD1. CDR1 and CDR2 from the germline V gene are SGHTA and FQGNSA. The CDR3 is made up of 13 amino acids. CDR3 amino acids: CAGSLDRGSEAFF. The CDR3 nucleotides are TGTGCCGGCAGCTTAGACAGGGGCAGTGAAGCTTTCTTT.

With regard to this clonotype: The missing conserved phenylalanine or tryptophan at the end of this CDR3 makes a read error likely. The rearrangement joins TRBV19 to TRBJ1-2; D unclear. CDR3 length: 15 residues. V was cut by 5 bases and J by 9 bases, with 22 bases left in between. CDR1 and CDR2 from the germline V gene are LNHDA and SQIVND (reference sequence). CDR3 region: CASSLRQIGPPRYTC. The CDR3 bases are TGTGCCAGTAGTCTACGGCAGATAGGGCCACCCCGCTACACCTGC.

V gene TRBV5-1 combines with J gene TRBJ1-1; 9 bases are a match to TRBD1. CDR1 SGHRS and CDR2 YFSETQ come from the germline V gene. The CDR3 is 16 residues long. Germline trimming cut 4 bases from V and 3 bases from J; bases unmatched to any gene: 10. The CDR3: CASSKQGAGVDTEAFF. CDR3 bases: TGCGCCAGCAGCAAACAGGGGGCCGGGGTGGACACTGAAGCTTTCTTT.

V usage is TRBV20-1 and J usage is TRBJ1-2; no reliable D call. Per germline, CDR1 DFQATT and CDR2 SNEGSKA (reference sequence). This CDR3 spans 14 amino acids. The V end was cut by 2 bases, the J end by 6 bases, with 16 bases between. The CDR3 coding sequence is TGCAGTGCTAGACAGGTAGGCGGCTACAATGGCTACACCTTC. This codes for CSARQVGGYNGYTF.

This chain joins TRBV20-1 and TRBJ1-6; tentatively, D is TRBD1 (5 bases). CDR1 and CDR2 (germline): DFQATT, SNEGSKA (reference sequence). Trimming removed 3 bases at V and 6 bases at J, with 15 bases between. The CDR3 runs 15 residues. CDR3 amino acids: CSASSARGSNSPLHF. The CDR3 DNA reads as TGCAGTGCTAGTTCCGCGAGGGGCAGTAATTCACCCCTCCACTTT.

This clonotype was recorded at least ten times. The genes are TRBV6-6 and TRBJ2-3; the D is unclear. CDR1 is MNHNY and CDR2 is SVGAGI in the germline V gene (reference sequence). V was pared by 3 bases and J by 4 bases, with 2 bases between. CDR3 length: 11 amino acids. The DNA of the CDR3 is TGTGCCAGCAGTTATGCAGATACGCAGTATTTT. This codes for CASSYADTQYF.

This clonotype was observed many times. The rearrangement links TRBV4-3 to TRBJ1-2, with D maybe TRBD1 (5 bases). Germline-derived CDR1 and CDR2 are LGHNA and YSLEER. This CDR3 is 13 amino acids long. Trimming took off 1 base at V and 7 bases at J, with 10 bases between the two ends. Here the CDR3 DNA reads TGCGCCAGCAGCCAAGCGACGGGGGGTGGCTACACCTTC. This gives the protein CASSQATGGGYTF.

This sequence joins TRBV29-1 and TRBJ2-2; a possible D gene is TRBD1 (6 bases). V was cut by 8 bases and J by 3 bases, with 16 bases left in between. The CDR3 runs to 14 residues. CDR1 and CDR2 from the germline V gene are SQVTM and ANQGSEA. The CDR3 spells CSHSGAGDTGELFF. As DNA, the CDR3 is TGCAGCCATTCAGGGGCGGGCGACACCGGGGAGCTGTTTTTT.

The chain combines TRBV5-4 with TRBJ2-2; tentative D call: TRBD1 (6 bases). Trimming cost V 4 bases and J 5 bases, with 9 bases left between them. Looked up from germline, CDR1 is SGHNT and CDR2 is YYREEE (reference sequence). CDR3 length: 13 amino acids. The CDR3 here is CASSRDMTGELFF. The CDR3 coding sequence is TGTGCCAGCAGCAGGGACATGACCGGGGAGCTGTTTTTT.

The CDR3 sequence is CSASVGTGACYTF. The CDR3 DNA follows: TGCAGTGCTAGTGTGGGAACTGGAGCTTGCTACACCTTC. The chain is built from TRBV20-1 and TRBJ1-2, with D uncertain. This CDR3 is 13 amino acids long. Trimming took off 3 bases at V and 9 bases at J, with 17 bases between the two ends. Germline V lookup: CDR1 DFQATT, CDR2 SNEGSKA (reference sequence).

Points on this clonotype: A junction end diverges from the germline sequence, so it may reflect a read error. CDR3 protein: CASKVRGGSEAAFF. The DNA for the CDR3 is TGTGCCAGCAAAGTGAGAGGGGGTAGTGAAGCTGCCTTTTTT. The J gene is TRBJ1-1, the V gene TRBV19; tentative D call: TRBD1 (6 bases). This CDR3 contains 14 residues. Germline V gene lookup returns CDR1 LNHDA and CDR2 SQIVND (reference sequence).

Note on this clonotype: Possible read error: a much larger clone is one base away. This rearrangement joins TRBV2 to TRBJ2-3; 9 nucleotides agree with TRBD2. Germline CDR1 and CDR2: SNHLY and FYNNEI. This CDR3 comprises 17 residues. DNA of the CDR3: TGTGCCAACAGTGAAGCGCCCCTAGCGGGGCGCACAGATACGCAGTATTTT. Its protein product is CANSEAPLAGRTDTQYF.

In the case of this clonotype: Here the CDR3 omits its conserved ending phenylalanine or tryptophan, so a read error is the likely source. The V gene is TRBV6-5, the J gene TRBJ1-3; the match to TRBD1 covers 9 bases. The germline V gene has CDR1 MNHEY and CDR2 SVGAGI. The CDR3 has 16 residues. CDR3 bases: TGTGCCAGCAGTGAACTACAGGGGGCATCTGGAGACACCATATATCTT. Its protein is CASSELQGASGDTIYL.

V gene TRBV2 combines with J gene TRBJ2-3; 9 bases line up with TRBD2. J gave up 2 bases and V 5 bases, and 8 bases lay outside the gene matches. The germline CDR1 and CDR2 sequences are SNHLY and FYNNEI. This CDR3 comprises 16 residues. In DNA form, the CDR3 reads TGTGCCAGCAGTCGGTCTAGCGGGACACACACAGATACGCAGTATTTT. Amino acids: CASSRSSGTHTDTQYF.

In the case of this clonotype: A much bigger clone sits one base away, suggesting this may be a read error. CDR3 sequence reads: CASGPGQGTDTQYF. In DNA form, the CDR3 reads TGTGCCAGCGGCCCCGGACAGGGTACAGATACGCAGTATTTT. The chain has TRBV2 and TRBJ2-3; 8 bases map to TRBD1. The CDR3 length is 14 residues. Trimming took 8 bases from V and 3 from J; bases not matched to a gene: 7. The germline V gene encodes CDR1 SNHLY and CDR2 FYNNEI.

V is TRBV2 and J is TRBJ1-6, with D perhaps TRBD1 (6 bases). Germline V gives CDR1 SNHLY, CDR2 FYNNEI. This CDR3 has 13 amino acids. Trimming removed 8 bases at V and 10 bases at J, with 15 bases between. The CDR3 protein is CASDRGQSSPLHF. The DNA of the CDR3 is TGTGCCAGCGACAGAGGACAGTCCTCACCCCTCCACTTT. Using reference TRBV2 and TRBJ1-6 for the parts outside the CDR3, the full variable domain is EPEVTQTPSHQVTQMGQEVILRCVPISNHLYFYWYRQILGQKVEFLVSFYNNEISEKSEIFDDQFSVERPDGSNFTLKIRSTKLEDSAMYFCASDRGQSSPLHFGNGTRLTVT.

Points on this clonotype: The junction differs from germline at one of its ends, possibly a read error. The chain uses TRBV24-1 and TRBJ2-6; no definite D call. Germline lookup yields CDR1 KGHDR and CDR2 SFDVKD. CDR3 length equals 15 residues. As DNA, the CDR3 is TGTGCCAGCAGTGCAGTTGGCTCGGGGGCCAACGTCCTGACTTTC. It translates to CASSAVGSGANVLTF.

A word on this clonotype: One junction end disagrees with the germline gene, perhaps due to a read error. The chain combines TRBV7-9 with TRBJ2-5; possible D gene TRBD1, 5 bases. CDR3 size: 15 residues. CDR1 is SEHNR, CDR2 FQNEAQ, per germline (reference sequence). The CDR3 loop is CASSLDCAGSETHYF. The DNA for the CDR3 is TGTGCCAGCAGCTTAGATTGTGCAGGGTCCGAGACCCACTACTTC.

The V gene is TRBV20-1, the J gene TRBJ1-2, with D unclear. Germline values: CDR1 DFQATT, CDR2 SNEGSKA (reference sequence). The CDR3 contains 13 residues. The V end was cut by 0 bases, the J end by 8 bases, with 13 bases between. As DNA, the CDR3 is TGCAGTGCTAGAGACAGAAACGTAGGGGGCTACACCTTC. This translates into CSARDRNVGGYTF.

V usage is TRBV12-3 or TRBV12-4 and J usage is TRBJ1-2; TRBD1 might be the D (5 bases). Trimming stripped 6 bases from V and 4 bases from J, with 15 bases between. The CDR3 is 14 residues long. CDR3 protein: CASRARTSGYGYTF. CDR3 bases: TGTGCCAGCAGGGCTAGGACATCCGGCTATGGCTACACCTTC.

A single count supports this clonotype. One end of the junction varies from germline; a read error may be responsible. The rearrangement uses TRBV5-1 and TRBJ1-5; weak D call: TRBD1 (5 bases). Germline values: CDR1 SGHRS, CDR2 YFSETQ. The CDR3 consists of 15 residues. CDR3 coding DNA: TGTGCCAGCATCGTAACCCGGGGCAGAGATCAGCCCCAGCATTTT. It encodes CASIVTRGRDQPQHF.

This clonotype was recorded many times. The rearrangement uses TRBV11-2 and TRBJ1-6; D remains unclear. The CDR3 sequence is 14 residues long. The germline CDR1 and CDR2 sequences are SGHAT and FQNNGV. V lost 4 bases, J lost 8 bases, and 12 bases lay in between. The CDR3 is CASSYRVRDSPLHF. The CDR3 DNA is TGTGCCAGCAGCTACCGGGTCCGCGATTCACCCCTCCACTTT.